The sequence of this T cell receptor (beta chain) was determined in a study of PD-L1 blockade in urothelial cancer. The time point was: pretreatment peripheral blood. The data were produced by immunoSEQ multiplex PCR, yet TCRdb's version contains in-frame clones alone and is incomplete. The sample lists nearly 45,000 clones, 70% to 90% seen once, with roughly 25% in the top ten. This clone was counted a single time. The same CDR3 is also encoded by other DNA sequences in this sample. The CDR3 totals 14 residues. V was clipped by 3 bases and J by 1 base; unmatched bases: 1. The germline gives CDR1 KGHSH, CDR2 LQKENI.

The receptor comes from a donor at least 40 years old with urothelial cancer. The material sequenced was PBMCs, taken around atezolizumab (anti-PD-L1) treatment. The rearrangement uses TRBV18 and TRBJ2-5; the match to TRBD1 covers 8 bases. The DNA of the CDR3 is TGTGCCAGCTCACCCGGGACAGGCCAAGAGACCCAGTACTTC. It translates to CASSPGTGQETQYF.